This entry describes one T cell receptor beta chain. Its antigen is currently unknown. The record originates from a study of T cells in Graves' hyperthyroidism and ophthalmopathy. The germline V gene has CDR1 SGDLS and CDR2 YYNGEE. The CDR3 contains 18 residues. V was shortened by 0 bases and J by 4 bases, with 19 bases between the two germline ends. Hyperthyroidism had been newly diagnosed in patients aged 18 to 65, and its duration was under 2 months. Clinical symptoms, serum thyroxine and TRAb, thyroid ultrasound and orbital computed tomography together formed the diagnostic basis. The source material, RNA transcripts, was used to amplify TCR beta CDR3 regions. TCR CDR3 underwent first-round RT-PCR with the HTBI primer set. TCRdb used MiXCR to reprocess the multiplex PCR reads, holding one entry per CDR3 protein. This sample has about 160,000 distinct CDR3 sequences, with 9.4% found just once. Regarding the study as a whole: Blood held most thyroid clonotypes expanded above 0.001 frequency.

The genes are TRBV9 and TRBJ2-2; possibly TRBD2 for D (7 bases). The specimen sequenced was blood. The TCR was taken from a young woman with Graves' hyperthyroidism that later progressed to Graves' ophthalmopathy. The CDR3 reads CASSVESGGSSATGELFF. The CDR3 bases are TGTGCCAGCAGCGTAGAGTCGGGGGGCTCCTCGGCCACCGGGGAGCTGTTTTTT.